Each of the 18 T cell receptor beta chains below was sequenced from the same sample in a study of control samples from healthy donors and cancer patients. Assay: immunoSEQ multiplex PCR; the TCRdb copy retains only in-frame clones and omits some. The sample's table shows some 180,000 clones. Sequencing was carried out using blood. Receptor source: a woman aged 25 to 39 in good health.

This chain uses TRBV9 with TRBJ1-5, with 11 bases identical to TRBD1. CDR3 size: 17 residues. With V trimmed by 4 bases and J by 4 bases, 10 bases remained unmatched. Germline V CDR1 and CDR2: SGDLS, YYNGEE. CDR3 nucleotides: TGTGCCAGCAGCATAGGCCCGGGGACAGGGGGGAATCAGCCCCAGCATTTT. This sequence encodes CASSIGPGTGGNQPQHF.

The J gene is TRBJ1-1, the V gene TRBV29-1; D uncertain. The germline V gene encodes CDR1 SQVTM and CDR2 ANQGSEA. The CDR3 is made up of 12 amino acids. Trimming shortened V by 1 base and J by 11 bases, and 14 bases separated the two germline ends. CDR3 DNA: TGCAGCGTTGAAGCGGGTGCGATAGGGGCTTTCTTT. Its protein product is CSVEAGAIGAFF.

The rearrangement links TRBV2 to TRBJ2-7; D perhaps matches TRBD1 (6 bases). CDR3 length equals 15 residues. The ends were cut back, 4 bases at V and 2 bases at J, with 15 bases in the middle. The germline gives CDR1 SNHLY, CDR2 FYNNEI. The CDR3 is CASSAQGRGPYEQYF. The CDR3 DNA reads TGTGCCAGCAGTGCGCAGGGGCGCGGCCCCTACGAGCAGTACTTC.

The chain employs TRBV10-1 and TRBJ2-5; D gene ambiguous. V lost 4 bases to trimming and J lost 5 bases, with 11 bases between them. Germline V gives CDR1 WNHNN, CDR2 SYGVQD (reference sequence). The CDR3 extends over 13 amino acids. The CDR3 loop is CASSVNSAETQYF. CDR3 nucleotides: TGCGCCAGCAGTGTTAATTCTGCGGAGACCCAGTACTTC.

The chain recombines TRBV6-5 with TRBJ1-4; weak D call: TRBD1 (6 bases). The V gene lost 6 bases and the J gene lost 0 bases, with 11 bases spanning the gap. Looked up from germline, CDR1 is MNHEY and CDR2 is SVGAGI. The CDR3 spans 15 residues. In nucleotides, the CDR3 is TGTGCCAGCAGCACCGGGACATCAACTAATGAAAAACTGTTTTTT. Translating it yields CASSTGTSTNEKLFF.

The CDR3 DNA reads TGTGCCAGCAGCTTAGCGGTCTATTCGTACCAAGAGACCCAGTACTTC. Its translation: CASSLAVYSYQETQYF. This sequence joins TRBV7-6 and TRBJ2-5; D ambiguous. Germline V gene lookup returns CDR1 SGHVS and CDR2 FNYEAQ. The CDR3 spans 16 residues. V lost 0 bases and J 0 bases, leaving 11 bases between the germline ends. The complete variable domain, with remaining parts taken from reference TRBV7-6 and TRBJ2-5, reads GAGVSQSPRYKVTKRGQDVALRCDPISGHVSLYWYRQALGQGPEFLTYFNYEAQQDKSGLPNDRFSAERPEGSISTLTIQRTEQRDSAMYRCASSLAVYSYQETQYFGPGTRLLVL.

This chain connects TRBV19 to TRBJ2-3; weak D call: TRBD1 (6 bases). V lost 5 bases and J lost 6, with 9 bases in between. This CDR3 region has 12 residues. Germline CDR1 and CDR2: LNHDA and SQIVND (reference sequence). The CDR3 bases are TGTGCCAGTAGTTCGAGGGGGGATACGCAGTATTTT. Its protein product is CASSSRGDTQYF.

The chain recombines TRBV28 with TRBJ2-7; 8 nucleotides line up with TRBD1. CDR3 size: 19 residues. Germline V gives CDR1 MDHEN, CDR2 SYDVKM. Unmatched junction bases numbered 15, after V lost 2 bases and J lost 0 bases. The CDR3 DNA reads as TGTGCCAGCAGTTTAATTTCACGCAACAGGGGGATAGGCTCCTACGAGCAGTACTTC. Its protein product is CASSLISRNRGIGSYEQYF.

This chain joins TRBV28 and TRBJ1-6; D unclear. The CDR3 totals 15 residues. The V gene's germline CDR1 is MDHEN and CDR2 SYDVKM. V was trimmed by 8 bases and J by 5 bases, leaving 16 bases between them. The CDR3 region is CASDERAINNSPLHF. CDR3 nucleotides: TGTGCCAGCGACGAGCGTGCCATTAATAATTCACCCCTCCACTTT.

The chain recombines TRBV19 with TRBJ1-1, with D possibly matching TRBD1 (5 bases). Germline V gene lookup returns CDR1 LNHDA and CDR2 SQIVND (reference sequence). V lost 7 bases to trimming and J lost 5 bases, with 14 bases between them. The CDR3 is made up of 13 amino acids. The CDR3, as DNA: TGTGCCAGTACAACAGGTTTGAGAACTGAAGCTTTCTTT. Its protein product is CASTTGLRTEAFF.

The CDR3 loop reads CASSIQGSKTQYF. The CDR3 nucleotides read TGTGCCAGTAGTATACAGGGATCGAAGACCCAGTACTTC. The V call is TRBV19, the J call TRBJ2-5; possible D gene TRBD1, 5 bases. There are 13 residues in the CDR3. Germline CDR1 is LNHDA and CDR2 is SQIVND (reference sequence). Trimming removed 2 bases at V and 6 bases at J, with 10 bases between.

This rearrangement joins TRBV28 to TRBJ1-1; D is perhaps TRBD1 (5 bases). The CDR3 covers 16 residues. CDR1 and CDR2 from the germline V gene are MDHEN and SYDVKM. Trimming removed 2 bases at V and 4 bases at J, with 17 bases between. The CDR3 sequence: CASSLGGRVRGTEAFF. CDR3 nucleotides: TGTGCCAGCAGTTTAGGGGGTCGGGTAAGGGGCACTGAAGCTTTCTTT.

V is TRBV6-5 and J is TRBJ1-1, with 7 nucleotides matching TRBD1. V shed 5 bases, J shed 1 base, and the junction held 7 bases outside the gene matches. The CDR3 sequence is 15 residues long. The germline V gene has CDR1 MNHEY and CDR2 SVGAGI. The DNA of the CDR3 is TGTGCCAGCAGTAATAGACAGGGACCGAACACTGAAGCTTTCTTT. Amino acids: CASSNRQGPNTEAFF.

The V gene is TRBV5-1, the J gene TRBJ1-1; maybe TRBD1 (5 bases). The V gene's germline CDR1 is SGHRS and CDR2 YFSETQ. Between the trimmed V and J ends, which lost 3 bases and 5 bases, there was a span of 17 bases. There are 15 residues in the CDR3. The CDR3, as DNA: TGCGCCAGCAGCTCCGGACCCGGATGGGGGACTGAAGCTTTCTTT. Encoded protein: CASSSGPGWGTEAFF.

Note on this clone: This CDR3 is also generated by other DNA sequences in the sample. J is TRBJ2-1 and V is TRBV6-6; unclear D gene. Germline CDR1 is MNHNY and CDR2 is SVGAGI (reference sequence). The CDR3 extends over 12 amino acids. V was shortened by 0 bases and J by 7 bases, with 4 bases between the two germline ends. The CDR3 is CASSYSLNEQFF. CDR3 DNA: TGTGCCAGCAGTTACTCGTTAAATGAGCAGTTCTTC.

The chain has TRBV6-1 and TRBJ1-5; 11 nucleotides line up with TRBD1. Germline CDR1 MNHNS, CDR2 SASEGT. V dropped 2 bases and J dropped 4; count of bases not matched to a gene: 7. This CDR3 is 17 amino acids long. The CDR3 region is CASSEYIGTGGNQPQHF. In DNA form, the CDR3 reads TGTGCCAGCAGTGAATATATCGGGACAGGGGGTAATCAGCCCCAGCATTTT.

This chain joins TRBV28 and TRBJ1-1; D is undetermined. The CDR3 has 16 amino acids. CDR1 and CDR2 from the germline V gene are MDHEN and SYDVKM. Trimming took 2 bases from V and 3 from J, leaving 16 bases between them. The CDR3 region is CASSLMGSSLDTEAFF. CDR3 coding DNA: TGTGCCAGCAGTTTAATGGGTTCGTCCCTCGACACTGAAGCTTTCTTT.

The J gene is TRBJ1-1, the V gene TRBV11-2; 8 bases agree with TRBD1. In germline, CDR1 is SGHAT, CDR2 FQNNGV. This CDR3 spans 14 amino acids. The junction had 9 bases not matched to a gene; V was cut back by 3 bases and J by 9 bases. CDR3 protein: CASSFPDRAGKAFF. CDR3 nucleotide sequence: TGTGCCAGCAGCTTCCCGGACAGGGCCGGCAAAGCTTTCTTT.